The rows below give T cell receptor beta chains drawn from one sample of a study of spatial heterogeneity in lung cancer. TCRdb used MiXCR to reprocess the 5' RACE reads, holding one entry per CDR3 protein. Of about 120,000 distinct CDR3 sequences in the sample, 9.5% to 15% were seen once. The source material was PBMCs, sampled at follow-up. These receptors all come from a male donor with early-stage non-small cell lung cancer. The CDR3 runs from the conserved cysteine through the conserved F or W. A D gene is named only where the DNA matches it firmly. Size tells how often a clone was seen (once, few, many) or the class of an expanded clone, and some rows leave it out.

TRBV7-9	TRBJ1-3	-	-	TGTGCCAGCAGTTCCGAAACAAACACCATATATTTT	CASSSETNTIYF
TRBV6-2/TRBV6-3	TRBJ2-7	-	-	TGTGCCAGCAGTTACGGACGGCCCCCCGAGCAGTACTTC	CASSYGRPPEQYF
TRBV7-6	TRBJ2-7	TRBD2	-	TGTGCCAGCAGCTCTAGCGGGGGATACGAGCAGTACTTC	CASSSSGGYEQYF
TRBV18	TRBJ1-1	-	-	TGTGCCAGCTCACCACCGGGGAAGAACACTGAAGCTTTCTTT	CASSPPGKNTEAFF
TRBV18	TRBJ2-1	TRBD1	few	TGTGCCAGCTCATCAACAAGGCAGGGGGCTCGCTCCTACAATGAGCAGTTCTTC	CASSSTRQGARSYNEQFF
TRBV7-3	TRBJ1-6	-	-	TGTGCCAGCAGCTCCGATGACACCATTCCACTTTCGGATAATTCACCCCTCCACTTT	CASSSDDTIPLSDNSPLHF
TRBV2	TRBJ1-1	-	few	TGTGCCAGCAGCACACAGGGAAGGTTAAACACTGAAGCTTTCTTT	CASSTQGRLNTEAFF
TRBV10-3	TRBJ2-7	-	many	TGTGCCATCACCGCCGGGACACACTACGAGCAGTACTTC	CAITAGTHYEQYF
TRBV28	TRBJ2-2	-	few	TGTGCCAGCAATACAGGCACCGGGGAGCTGTTTTTT	CASNTGTGELFF
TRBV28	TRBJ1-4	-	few	TGTGCCAGCAGGAGGAGGAGGTTGGTTTTCGCAACTAATGAAAAACTGTTTTTT	CASRRRRLVFATNEKLFF
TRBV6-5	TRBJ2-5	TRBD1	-	TGTGCCACGGGACAGCCCCAAGAGACCCAGTACTTC	CATGQPQETQYF
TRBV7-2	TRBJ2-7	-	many	TGTGCCAGCAGCTTTTCCGGGCTTCCTTTGTACTTC	CASSFSGLPLYF
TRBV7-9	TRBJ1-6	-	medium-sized	TGTGCCAGCAGCTTGACGTTTTTATCACCCCTCCACTTT	CASSLTFLSPLHF
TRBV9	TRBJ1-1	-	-	TGTGCCAGCAGCGTAGATGGAGGCATGAACACTGAAGCTTTCTTT	CASSVDGGMNTEAFF